The T cell receptor (beta chain) under discussion was sequenced for a study of T cell responses to AZD1222 COVID-19 vaccine. Study-level background: Pooled in the analysis were second doses at about 4 or about 12 weeks. Study findings and constraints: Close to half of spike-specific TCRs reportedly recognize unmutated variant regions.

In regard to this clone: What it binds is not known.

TCRdb's copy holds only in-frame clones and misses some; the assay was immunoSEQ multiplex PCR. The table shows 100,000 to 150,000 clones, with around 90% occurring only once. Germline values: CDR1 SEHNR, CDR2 FQNEAQ (reference sequence). After removal of 1 base from V and 4 bases from J, the junction contained 15 bases not matched to a gene. The CDR3 length is 18 residues. The TCR sequence derives from an adult in good health. This sequence joins TRBV7-9 and TRBJ1-2; 7 nucleotides align to TRBD1. The sequenced sample was peripheral blood, obtained on day 0 of AZD1222 vaccination. CDR3 amino acids: CASSLDGRGRGYGYGYTF. In DNA form, the CDR3 reads TGTGCCAGCAGCTTAGATGGCCGTGGCAGGGGGTATGGCTATGGCTACACCTTC.